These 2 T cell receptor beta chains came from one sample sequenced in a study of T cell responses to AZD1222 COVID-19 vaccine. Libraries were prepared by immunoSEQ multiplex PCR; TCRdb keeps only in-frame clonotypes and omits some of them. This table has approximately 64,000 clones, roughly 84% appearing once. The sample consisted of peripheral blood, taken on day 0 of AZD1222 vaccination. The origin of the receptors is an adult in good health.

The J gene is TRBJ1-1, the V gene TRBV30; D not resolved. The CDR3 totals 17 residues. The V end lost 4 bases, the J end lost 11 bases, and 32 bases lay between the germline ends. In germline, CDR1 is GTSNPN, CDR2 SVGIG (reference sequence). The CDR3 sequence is CAWNRRRYTFMNTGAFF. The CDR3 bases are TGTGCCTGGAATCGTCGGAGATATACCTTCATGAACACTGGGGCTTTCTTT.

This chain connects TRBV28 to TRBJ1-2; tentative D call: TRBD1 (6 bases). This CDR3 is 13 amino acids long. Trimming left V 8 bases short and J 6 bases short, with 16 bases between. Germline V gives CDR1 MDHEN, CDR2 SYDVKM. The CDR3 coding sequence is TGTGCCAGCGCCCGGGGGGAGGGGGATGGCTACACCTTC. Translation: CASARGEGDGYTF.